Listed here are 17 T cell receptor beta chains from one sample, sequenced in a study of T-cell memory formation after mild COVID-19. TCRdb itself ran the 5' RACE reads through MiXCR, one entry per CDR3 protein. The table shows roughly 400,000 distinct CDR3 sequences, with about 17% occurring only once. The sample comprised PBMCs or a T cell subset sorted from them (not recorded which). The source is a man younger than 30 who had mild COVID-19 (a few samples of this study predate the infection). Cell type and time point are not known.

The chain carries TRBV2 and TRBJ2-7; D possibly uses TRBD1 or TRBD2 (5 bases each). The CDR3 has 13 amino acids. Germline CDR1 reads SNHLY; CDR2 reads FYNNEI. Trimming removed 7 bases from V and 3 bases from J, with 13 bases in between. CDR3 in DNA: TGTGCCAGCACGGGACCCCCTGGCTACGAGCAGTACTTC. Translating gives CASTGPPGYEQYF.

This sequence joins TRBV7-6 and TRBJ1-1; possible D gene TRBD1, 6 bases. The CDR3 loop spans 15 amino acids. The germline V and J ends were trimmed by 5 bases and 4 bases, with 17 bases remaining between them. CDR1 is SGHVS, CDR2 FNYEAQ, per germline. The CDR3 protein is CASSLGPGEATEAFF. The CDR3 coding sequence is TGTGCCAGCAGCCTGGGTCCAGGGGAGGCCACTGAAGCTTTCTTT. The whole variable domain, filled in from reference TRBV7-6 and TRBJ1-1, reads GAGVSQSPRYKVTKRGQDVALRCDPISGHVSLYWYRQALGQGPEFLTYFNYEAQQDKSGLPNDRFSAERPEGSISTLTIQRTEQRDSAMYRCASSLGPGEATEAFFGQGTRLTVV.

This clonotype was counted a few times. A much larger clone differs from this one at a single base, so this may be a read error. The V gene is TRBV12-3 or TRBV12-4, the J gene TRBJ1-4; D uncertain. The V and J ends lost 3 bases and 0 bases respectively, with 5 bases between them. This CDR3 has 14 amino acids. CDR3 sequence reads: CASSFLATNEKLFF. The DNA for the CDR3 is TGTGCCAGCAGTTTCCTTGCAACTAATGAAAAACTGTTTTTT.

The DNA of the CDR3 is TGTGCCAGCAGCGCCCACCGTTACTCCTTCACAGATACGCAGTATTTT. It is translated as CASSAHRYSFTDTQYF. The rearrangement links TRBV7-8 to TRBJ2-3; no firm D call. This CDR3 is 16 amino acids long. Trimming cost V 5 bases and J 2 bases, with 17 bases left between them. Germline-derived CDR1 and CDR2 are SGHVS and FQNEAQ.

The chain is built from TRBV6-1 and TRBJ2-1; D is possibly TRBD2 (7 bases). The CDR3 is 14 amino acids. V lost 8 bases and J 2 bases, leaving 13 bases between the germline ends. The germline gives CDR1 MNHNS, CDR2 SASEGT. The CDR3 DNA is TGTGCCAGCGGCGGGGGCCGCACCTACAATGAGCAGTTCTTC. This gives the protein CASGGGRTYNEQFF.

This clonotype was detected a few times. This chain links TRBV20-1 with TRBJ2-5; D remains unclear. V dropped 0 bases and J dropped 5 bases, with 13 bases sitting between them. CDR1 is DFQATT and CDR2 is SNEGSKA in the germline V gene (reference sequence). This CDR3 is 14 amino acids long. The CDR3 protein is CSARDLGLRETQYF. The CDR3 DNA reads TGCAGTGCTAGAGATCTCGGGTTGCGGGAGACCCAGTACTTC.

The CDR3 sequence: CAAAGSSTDTQYF. The CDR3 DNA is TGTGCCGCGGCGGGGTCTAGCACAGATACGCAGTATTTT. The chain links TRBV7-2 to TRBJ2-3; D perhaps matches TRBD2 (6 bases). The CDR3 is 13 amino acids. Germline V gene sequence: CDR1 SGHTA, CDR2 FQGNSA. The V end lost 11 bases, the J end lost 0 bases, and 12 bases lay between the germline ends.

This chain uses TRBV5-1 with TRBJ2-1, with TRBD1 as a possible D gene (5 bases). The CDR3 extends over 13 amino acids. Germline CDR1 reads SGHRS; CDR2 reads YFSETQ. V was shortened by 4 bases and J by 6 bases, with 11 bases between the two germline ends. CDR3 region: CASSPQVLNEQFF. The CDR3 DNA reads TGCGCCAGCAGCCCACAGGTACTCAATGAGCAGTTCTTC.

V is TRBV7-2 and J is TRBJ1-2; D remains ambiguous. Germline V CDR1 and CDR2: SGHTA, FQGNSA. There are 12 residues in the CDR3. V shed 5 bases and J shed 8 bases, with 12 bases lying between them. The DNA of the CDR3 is TGTGCCAGCAGCAGGCGGAGCTGGGGCTACACCTTC. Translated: CASSRRSWGYTF.

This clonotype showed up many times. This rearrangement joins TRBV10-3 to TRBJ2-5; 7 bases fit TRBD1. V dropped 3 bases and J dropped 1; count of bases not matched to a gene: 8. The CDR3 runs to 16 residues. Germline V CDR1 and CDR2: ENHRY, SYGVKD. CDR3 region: CAISDPVGQIQETQYF. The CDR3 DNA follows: TGTGCCATCAGTGACCCGGTGGGACAGATCCAAGAGACCCAGTACTTC.

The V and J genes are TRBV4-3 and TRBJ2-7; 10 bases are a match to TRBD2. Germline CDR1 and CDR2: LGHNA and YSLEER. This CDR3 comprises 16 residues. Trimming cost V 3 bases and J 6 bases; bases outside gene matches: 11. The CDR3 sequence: CASSQETGTSALEQYF. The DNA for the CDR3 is TGCGCCAGCAGCCAGGAGACCGGGACTAGCGCCCTCGAGCAGTACTTC.

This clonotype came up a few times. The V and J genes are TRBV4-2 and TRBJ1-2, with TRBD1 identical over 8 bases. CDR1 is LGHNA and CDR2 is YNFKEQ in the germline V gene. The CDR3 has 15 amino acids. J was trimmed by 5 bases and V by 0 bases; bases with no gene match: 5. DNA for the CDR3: TGTGCCAGCAGCCAAGATGGGGACAGGCTATATGGCTACACCTTC. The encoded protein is CASSQDGDRLYGYTF.

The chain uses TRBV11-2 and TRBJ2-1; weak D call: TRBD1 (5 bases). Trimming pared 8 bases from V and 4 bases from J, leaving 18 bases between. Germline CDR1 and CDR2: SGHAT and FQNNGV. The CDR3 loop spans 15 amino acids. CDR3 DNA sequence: TGTGCCAGCCTTCCAGGGAAATGGTCTTACAATGAGCAGTTCTTC. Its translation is CASLPGKWSYNEQFF. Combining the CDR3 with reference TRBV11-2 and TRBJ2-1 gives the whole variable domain EAGVAQSPRYKIIEKRQSVAFWCNPISGHATLYWYQQILGQGPKLLIQFQNNGVVDDSQLPKDRFSAERLKGVDSTLKIQPAKLEDSAVYLCASLPGKWSYNEQFFGPGTRLTVL.

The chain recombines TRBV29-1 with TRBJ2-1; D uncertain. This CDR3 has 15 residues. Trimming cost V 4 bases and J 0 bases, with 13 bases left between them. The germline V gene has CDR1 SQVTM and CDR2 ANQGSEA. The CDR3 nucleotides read TGCAGCGTTGGCGTCGCACAGAGCTCCTACAATGAGCAGTTCTTC. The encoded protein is CSVGVAQSSYNEQFF.

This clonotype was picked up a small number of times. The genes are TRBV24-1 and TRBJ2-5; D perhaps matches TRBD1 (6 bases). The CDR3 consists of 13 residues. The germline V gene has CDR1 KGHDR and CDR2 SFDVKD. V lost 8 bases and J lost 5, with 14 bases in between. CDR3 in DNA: TGTGCCACCACCTCAGGGGCGAGGGAGACCCAGTACTTC. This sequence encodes CATTSGARETQYF.

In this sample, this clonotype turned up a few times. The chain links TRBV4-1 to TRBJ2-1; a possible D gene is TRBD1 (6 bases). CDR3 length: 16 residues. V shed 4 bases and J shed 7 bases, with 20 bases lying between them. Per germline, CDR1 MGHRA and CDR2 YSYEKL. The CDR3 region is CASSRQRNRELNEQFF. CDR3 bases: TGCGCCAGCAGCCGCCAAAGGAACAGGGAACTTAATGAGCAGTTCTTC.

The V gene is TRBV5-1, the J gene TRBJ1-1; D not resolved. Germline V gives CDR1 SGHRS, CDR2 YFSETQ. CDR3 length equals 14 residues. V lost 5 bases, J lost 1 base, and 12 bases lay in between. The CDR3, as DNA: TGCGCCAGCAGATTAGGCACTTCGAACACTGAAGCTTTCTTT. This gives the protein CASRLGTSNTEAFF.